Shown below are 24 T cell receptor beta chains from a single sample sequenced in a study of patients and donors after allogeneic stem cell transplantation. From the RT-PCR reads, TCRdb called clonotypes with MiXCR, one entry per CDR3 protein. This table has about 200,000 distinct CDR3 sequences, around two fifths appearing once. The sequenced sample was blood, either unsorted or a sorted T cell fraction (not recorded which). These receptors all come from a human donor who was either an allogeneic HSCT recipient or a stem cell or donor lymphocyte infusion donor (not recorded which). It is not recorded whose cells these are; they may come from a transplant donor.

There are a few counts of this clonotype. The chain carries TRBV12-3 or TRBV12-4 and TRBJ1-1; TRBD1 might be the D (5 bases). The CDR3 covers 15 residues. V gave up 3 bases and J gave up 0 bases, with 11 bases separating them. CDR3 sequence: CASSFGGHLNTEAFF. The CDR3 region has the DNA TGTGCCAGCAGTTTCGGAGGACACCTGAACACTGAAGCTTTCTTT.

In its sample, this clonotype was seen many times. The V gene is TRBV2, the J gene TRBJ1-1; 7 positions agree with TRBD1. The CDR3 extends over 13 amino acids. The V segment lost 6 bases and the J segment 7 bases; nucleotides outside the gene matches: 8. Germline lookup yields CDR1 SNHLY and CDR2 FYNNEI. In nucleotides, the CDR3 is TGTGCCAGCAGAGAAACAGGGGCTCGTGAAGCTTTCTTT. This sequence encodes CASRETGAREAFF.

This clonotype has more than one count but fewer than ten. The V call is TRBV5-1, the J call TRBJ1-2, with 7 bases fitting TRBD1. Germline V gene lookup returns CDR1 SGHRS and CDR2 YFSETQ. V was pared by 0 bases and J by 7 bases, with 3 bases of the junction left unmatched. The CDR3 is 13 residues long. The CDR3 nucleotides are TGCGCCAGCAGCTTGGAAGGGGGCTCTGGCTACACCTTC. Protein product: CASSLEGGSGYTF. Full variable domain (outside the CDR3, taken from reference TRBV5-1 and TRBJ1-2): KAGVTQTPRYLIKTRGQQVTLSCSPISGHRSVSWYQQTPGQGLQFLFEYFSETQRNKGNFPGRFSGRQFSNSRSEMNVSTLELGDSALYLCASSLEGGSGYTFGSGTRLTVV.

The CDR3 DNA sequence: TGTGCCAGCAGTTACGCTTCCGGGACGAAGGCCTACGAGCAGTACTTC. This codes for CASSYASGTKAYEQYF. The rearrangement joins TRBV6-5 to TRBJ2-7; D assignment may be TRBD1 or TRBD2 (5 bases each). The CDR3 loop spans 16 amino acids. Germline V lookup: CDR1 MNHEY, CDR2 SVGAGI. V was shortened by 2 bases and J by 2 bases, with 16 bases between the two germline ends.

V and J are TRBV5-1 and TRBJ1-1, with D unresolved. Germline loops: CDR1 SGHRS, CDR2 YFSETQ. The CDR3 loop spans 14 amino acids. Trimming took off 3 bases at V and 4 bases at J, with 13 bases between the two ends. The CDR3 spells CASSSWGPRTEAFF. The CDR3 DNA sequence: TGCGCCAGCAGCTCCTGGGGTCCGCGCACTGAAGCTTTCTTT.

V and J are TRBV5-5 and TRBJ1-5; D gene unclear. There are 15 residues in the CDR3. Trimming removed 0 bases from V and 0 bases from J, with 7 bases in between. CDR1 and CDR2 from the germline V gene are SGHKS and YYEKEE (reference sequence). The CDR3 sequence: CASSLVEHSNQPQHF. The CDR3 DNA is TGTGCCAGCAGCTTGGTGGAACATAGCAATCAGCCCCAGCATTTT.

This clonotype was recorded a few times. The gene calls are TRBV12-3 or TRBV12-4 and TRBJ1-1; D is undetermined. Trimming stripped 1 base from V and 3 bases from J, with 9 bases between. The CDR3 consists of 14 residues. This chain's CDR3 is CASSLGTAHTEAFF. CDR3 in DNA: TGTGCCAGCAGTTTAGGCACCGCTCACACTGAAGCTTTCTTT.

This clonotype came up once. This sequence joins TRBV27 and TRBJ2-2, with 12 bases lining up with TRBD2. This CDR3 has 17 amino acids. Germline CDR1 MNHEY, CDR2 SMNVEV (reference sequence). V lost 0 bases and J lost 6; bases outside the gene matches: 5. The CDR3 DNA sequence: TGTGCCAGCAGTTTATCGCCTAGCGGGAGGGCCTCCGGGGAGCTGTTTTTT. Residues: CASSLSPSGRASGELFF.

This clonotype has only a few counts. The rearrangement uses TRBV6-6 and TRBJ1-2; D remains unclear. Trimming shortened V by 7 bases and J by 4 bases, and 13 bases separated the two germline ends. The CDR3 runs to 13 residues. Germline-derived CDR1 and CDR2 are MNHNY and SVGAGI (reference sequence). The CDR3 DNA reads as TGTGCCAGCATTAGTGAAGGAGCCTATGGCTACACCTTC. Residues: CASISEGAYGYTF.

This clonotype was seen only a few times. This sequence joins TRBV18 and TRBJ1-2, with D unresolved. V dropped 3 bases and J dropped 8 bases, with 13 bases sitting between them. The CDR3 length is 13 residues. CDR1 is KGHSH and CDR2 is LQKENI in the germline V gene. CDR3 sequence reads: CASSPAAPGGYTF. CDR3 bases: TGTGCCAGCTCACCGGCGGCTCCGGGGGGCTACACCTTC.

In its sample, this clonotype was seen a few times. V usage is TRBV7-2 and J usage is TRBJ2-3; D call uncertain. The CDR3 totals 12 residues. With 4 bases removed from V and 4 bases from J, the gap between germline ends came to 6 bases. CDR1 is SGHTA and CDR2 is FQGNSA in the germline V gene. CDR3 nucleotides: TGTGCCAGCAGCTCCCCCTCAGATACGCAGTATTTT. Its protein is CASSSPSDTQYF.

This chain joins TRBV5-6 and TRBJ1-1; 8 bases are a match to TRBD1. There are 15 residues in the CDR3. Germline V gene data show CDR1 as SGHDT and CDR2 as YYEEEE. The V gene end was trimmed by 0 bases and the J gene end by 3 bases; junction bases not matched to a gene: 4. The CDR3 DNA follows: TGTGCCAGCAGCTTGGTCGCAGGGGGCTACACTGAAGCTTTCTTT. Residues: CASSLVAGGYTEAFF. Looking up the rest from reference TRBV5-6 and TRBJ1-1 gives the full variable domain: DAGVTQSPTHLIKTRGQQVTLRCSPKSGHDTVSWYQQALGQGPQFIFQYYEEEERQRGNFPDRFSGHQFPNYSSELNVNALLLGDSALYLCASSLVAGGYTEAFFGQGTRLTVV.

This clonotype was observed many times. The genes are TRBV3-1 and TRBJ1-1; no clear D. The V end was cut by 3 bases, the J end by 3 bases, with 8 bases between. The CDR3 spans 13 residues. Germline V gene lookup returns CDR1 LGHDT and CDR2 YNNKEL (reference sequence). The DNA for the CDR3 is TGTGCCAGCAGCCAGGGGAGGCACACTGAAGCTTTCTTT. Translation gives CASSQGRHTEAFF.

A few counts support this clonotype. The CDR3 DNA reads as TGCGCCAGCAGCCACGGACTAGCGGGAGGGAATGAGCAGTTCTTC. The encoded protein is CASSHGLAGGNEQFF. This chain connects TRBV5-1 to TRBJ2-1; 15 bases map to TRBD2. In germline, CDR1 is SGHRS, CDR2 YFSETQ. This CDR3 comprises 15 residues. Trimming at V came to 4 bases and at J to 7 bases, leaving 3 bases not matched to a gene.

The gene calls are TRBV15 and TRBJ1-1; the D gene is possibly TRBD1 (5 bases). The CDR3 consists of 14 residues. The V end lost 0 bases, the J end lost 4 bases, and 9 bases lay between the germline ends. CDR1 is LNHNV and CDR2 is YYDKDF in the germline V gene (reference sequence). The CDR3 coding sequence is TGTGCCACCAGCAGAGATAACGGGGGCACTGAAGCTTTCTTT. Amino acid sequence: CATSRDNGGTEAFF.

This clonotype has only a few counts. The chain has TRBV5-1 and TRBJ2-7, with 10 bases that match TRBD2. Germline CDR1 reads SGHRS; CDR2 reads YFSETQ. CDR3 length: 14 amino acids. The trim removed 5 bases at V and 6 bases at J, leaving 8 bases unmatched. CDR3 nucleotides: TGCGCCAGCAGTCCTAGCGGGAGTTTTAGCGAGCAGTACTTC. The encoded protein is CASSPSGSFSEQYF.

This sequence joins TRBV12-3 or TRBV12-4 and TRBJ1-5, with a weak D call TRBD1 (5 bases). Trimming shortened V by 3 bases and J by 2 bases, and 11 bases separated the two germline ends. The length of the CDR3 is 15 residues. The CDR3 sequence is CASSFAQGGNQPQHF. CDR3 nucleotides: TGTGCCAGCAGTTTTGCGCAGGGTGGCAATCAGCCCCAGCATTTT.

This chain uses TRBV21-1 with TRBJ2-2; the table calls TRBD2, which could not be checked here. TRBV21-1 is described as a pseudogene. This CDR3 spans 20 amino acids. CDR3 in amino acids: CASSKKNLLPIKRNTGELFF. The DNA of the CDR3 is TGTGCCAGCAGCAAAAAAAATCTCCTCCCAATTAAGAGGAACACCGGGGAGCTGTTTTTT.

This chain uses TRBV15 with TRBJ1-1; D might be TRBD1 (5 bases). Trimming took off 0 bases at V and 0 bases at J, with 8 bases between the two ends. The CDR3 runs 15 residues. CDR1 and CDR2 (germline): LNHNV, YYDKDF (reference sequence). The CDR3 nucleotides read TGTGCCACCAGCAGAGATCAGGGCATGAACACTGAAGCTTTCTTT. It codes for CATSRDQGMNTEAFF.

This sequence joins TRBV12-3 or TRBV12-4 and TRBJ2-5; D possibly matches TRBD1 or TRBD2 (5 bases each). The CDR3 is 11 amino acids. V gave up 7 bases and J gave up 7 bases, with 10 bases separating them. DNA of the CDR3: TGTGCCAGCACCCTGAGGGGGACCCAGTACTTC. It translates to CASTLRGTQYF.

The rearrangement links TRBV15 to TRBJ1-5; no clear D. Germline CDR1 LNHNV, CDR2 YYDKDF (reference sequence). The CDR3 extends over 17 amino acids. V was shortened by 3 bases and J by 10 bases, with 25 bases between the two germline ends. The CDR3 region has the DNA TGTGCCACCAGCAGCTTCCTTTATGCCCAGCCGCCCGGACCCCAGCATTTT. It translates to CATSSFLYAQPPGPQHF.

The chain recombines TRBV7-6 with TRBJ1-3; D is ambiguous. The CDR3 sequence is 16 residues long. Germline V lookup: CDR1 SGHVS, CDR2 FNYEAQ. Trimming removed 1 base from V and 2 bases from J, with 12 bases in between. CDR3 in amino acids: CASSLEGFSPGNTIYF. Here the CDR3 DNA reads TGTGCCAGCAGCTTAGAAGGGTTCTCGCCTGGAAACACCATATATTTT.

The sample holds a few counts of this clonotype. The chain links TRBV20-1 to TRBJ1-1; D uncertain. This CDR3 has 12 residues. Germline V gene lookup returns CDR1 DFQATT and CDR2 SNEGSKA (reference sequence). The ends were cut back, 3 bases at V and 6 bases at J, with 11 bases in the middle. The chain's CDR3 is CSARRSHAEAFF. The CDR3 DNA follows: TGCAGTGCTAGGAGGTCCCACGCTGAAGCTTTCTTT.

This chain connects TRBV6-5 to TRBJ2-1; 10 bases map to TRBD2. Germline CDR1 MNHEY, CDR2 SVGAGI. There are 15 residues in the CDR3. The V and J ends lost 5 bases and 4 bases, in that order; junction bases with no gene match: 5. The CDR3 DNA is TGTGCCAGCAGTCAAGCGGGAGGGCGATACAATGAGCAGTTCTTC. Its protein product is CASSQAGGRYNEQFF.